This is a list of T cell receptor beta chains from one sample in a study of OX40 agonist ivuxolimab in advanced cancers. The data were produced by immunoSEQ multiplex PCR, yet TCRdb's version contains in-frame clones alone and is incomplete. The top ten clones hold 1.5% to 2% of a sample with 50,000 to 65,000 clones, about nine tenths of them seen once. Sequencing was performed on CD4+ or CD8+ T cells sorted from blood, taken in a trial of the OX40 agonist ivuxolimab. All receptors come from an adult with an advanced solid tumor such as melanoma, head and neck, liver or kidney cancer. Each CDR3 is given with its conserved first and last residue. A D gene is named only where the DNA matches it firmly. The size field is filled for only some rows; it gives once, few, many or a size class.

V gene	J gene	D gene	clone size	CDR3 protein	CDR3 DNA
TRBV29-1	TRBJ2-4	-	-	CSVEKGAGNIQYF	TGCAGCGTTGAGAAGGGGGCGGGGAACATTCAGTACTTC
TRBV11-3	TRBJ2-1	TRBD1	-	CASSPRDRTNEQFF	TGTGCCAGCAGCCCACGGGACAGGACCAATGAGCAGTTCTTC
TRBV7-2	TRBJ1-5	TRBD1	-	CASSPGTGYNQPQHF	TGTGCCAGCAGCCCCGGGACAGGGTACAATCAGCCCCAGCATTTT
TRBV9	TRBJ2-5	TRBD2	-	CASSVASTSGGETQYF	TGTGCCAGCAGCGTAGCCAGTACTAGCGGGGGAGAGACCCAGTACTTC
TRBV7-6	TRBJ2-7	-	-	CASSLGPEQYF	TGTGCCAGCAGCTTAGGGCCCGAGCAGTACTTC
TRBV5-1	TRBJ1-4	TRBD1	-	CASSITGGSNEKLFF	TGCGCCAGCAGCATAACAGGGGGGAGTAATGAAAAACTGTTTTTT
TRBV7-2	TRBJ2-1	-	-	CASSQRESGNAYNEQFF	TGTGCCAGCAGCCAAAGAGAGTCCGGTAACGCCTACAATGAGCAGTTCTTC
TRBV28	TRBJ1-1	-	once	CATRNLNTEAFF	TGTGCCACCAGGAACTTGAACACTGAAGCTTTCTTT
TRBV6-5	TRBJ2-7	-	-	CASSDSPHEQYF	TGTGCCAGCAGCGACTCCCCTCACGAGCAGTACTTC
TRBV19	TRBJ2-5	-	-	CASSGPRAEETQYF	TGTGCCAGTAGTGGTCCGAGGGCGGAAGAGACCCAGTACTTC
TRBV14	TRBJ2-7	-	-	CASSQVGRGGEQYF	TGTGCCAGCAGCCAAGTGGGCAGGGGTGGCGAGCAGTACTTC
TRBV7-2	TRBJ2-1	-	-	CASSPTYGNEQFF	TGTGCCAGCAGCCCGACCTATGGCAATGAGCAGTTCTTC
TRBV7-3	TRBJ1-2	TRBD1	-	CASSWDRGSGYTF	TGTGCCAGCAGTTGGGACAGGGGCTCTGGCTACACCTTC
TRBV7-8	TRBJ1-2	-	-	CASTLTHGSDYGYTF	TGTGCCAGCACCTTGACTCACGGATCAGACTATGGCTACACCTTC
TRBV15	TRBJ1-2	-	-	CATSRETGYGYTF	TGTGCCACCAGCAGGGAGACAGGCTATGGCTACACCTTC
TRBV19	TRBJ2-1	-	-	CASSGDNEQFF	TGTGCCAGTAGTGGAGACAATGAGCAGTTCTTC
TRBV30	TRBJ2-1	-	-	CAWSGRVLWNEQFF	TGTGCCTGGAGTGGACGCGTTCTTTGGAATGAGCAGTTCTTC
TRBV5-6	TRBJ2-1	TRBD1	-	CASSLIKQGALYNEQFF	TGTGCCAGCAGCCTAATTAAACAGGGGGCTCTTTACAATGAGCAGTTCTTC
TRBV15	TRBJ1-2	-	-	CATSRDPRGEDGYTF	TGTGCCACCAGCAGAGATCCTAGAGGGGAGGATGGCTACACCTTC
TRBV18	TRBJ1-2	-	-	CASSPRTDNYGYTF	TGTGCCAGCTCACCCCGGACAGACAACTATGGCTACACCTTC
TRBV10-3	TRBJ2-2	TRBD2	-	CAISLAGGTNTGELFF	TGTGCCATCAGCCTAGCGGGGGGAACGAACACCGGGGAGCTGTTTTTT
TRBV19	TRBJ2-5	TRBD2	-	CASSMGGGGETQYF	TGTGCCAGTAGTATGGGCGGGGGGGGAGAGACCCAGTACTTC
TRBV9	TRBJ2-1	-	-	CASSDRLYNEQFF	TGTGCCAGCAGCGACCGACTGTACAATGAGCAGTTCTTC
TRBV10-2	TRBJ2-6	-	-	CASSGAVRSGANVLTF	TGCGCCAGCAGTGGGGCGGTGAGATCGGGGGCCAACGTCCTGACTTTC
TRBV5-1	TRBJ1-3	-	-	CASSPVQGNTIYF	TGCGCCAGCAGCCCGGTACAGGGAAACACCATATATTTT
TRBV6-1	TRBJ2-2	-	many	CASTLDRRGGELFF	TGTGCCAGCACCTTAGACAGGCGGGGCGGGGAGCTGTTTTTT
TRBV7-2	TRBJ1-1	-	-	CASSWGGFNTEAFF	TGTGCCAGCAGCTGGGGGGGATTTAACACTGAAGCTTTCTTT
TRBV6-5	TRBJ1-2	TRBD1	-	CASTQDRVRGYTF	TGTGCCAGCACCCAAGACAGGGTGCGCGGCTACACCTTC
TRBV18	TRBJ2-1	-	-	CASSPPQGKTIGEQFF	TGTGCCAGCTCACCACCGCAAGGGAAGACCATAGGAGAGCAGTTCTTC
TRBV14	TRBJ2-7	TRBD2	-	CASSPFQRDTYEQYF	TGTGCCAGCAGCCCATTCCAGCGGGATACCTACGAGCAGTACTTC
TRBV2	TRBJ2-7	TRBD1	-	CASRQGNHEQYF	TGTGCCAGCAGACAGGGGAATCACGAGCAGTACTTC
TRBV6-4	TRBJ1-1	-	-	CASSDGRNTEAFF	TGTGCCAGCAGTGACGGCCGGAACACTGAAGCTTTCTTT
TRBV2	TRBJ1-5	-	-	CASSELVGSQPQHF	TGTGCCAGCAGTGAACTGGTTGGGTCTCAGCCCCAGCATTTT
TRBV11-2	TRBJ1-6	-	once	CASITGPSSYNSPLHF	TGTGCCAGCATCACGGGGCCTAGCTCCTATAATTCACCCCTCCACTTT
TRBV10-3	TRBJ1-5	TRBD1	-	CAISVADRGQPQHF	TGTGCCATCAGTGTCGCGGACAGGGGCCAGCCCCAGCATTTT
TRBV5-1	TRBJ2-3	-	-	CASSLFEGSTDTQYF	TGCGCCAGCAGCTTATTCGAGGGGAGCACAGATACGCAGTATTTT
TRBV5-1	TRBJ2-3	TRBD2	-	CASSQPPGLAGGDTQYF	TGCGCCAGCAGCCAGCCACCGGGACTAGCGGGAGGGGATACGCAGTATTTT
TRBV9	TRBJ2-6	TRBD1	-	CASSAGQGIPLSGANVLTF	TGTGCCAGCAGCGCAGGACAGGGAATACCTCTTTCTGGGGCCAACGTCCTGACTTTC
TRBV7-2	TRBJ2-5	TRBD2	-	CASSLRLAEETQYF	TGTGCCAGCAGCTTACGACTAGCGGAAGAGACCCAGTACTTC
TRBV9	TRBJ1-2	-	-	CASSVGVSGLYGYTF	TGTGCCAGCAGCGTAGGGGTGTCGGGTCTCTATGGCTACACCTTC
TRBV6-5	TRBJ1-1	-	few	CASSAQGNTEAFF	TGTGCCAGCAGTGCACAGGGAAACACTGAAGCTTTCTTT
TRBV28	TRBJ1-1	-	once	CASSTLEAFF	TGTGCCAGCAGTACCCTAGAAGCTTTCTTT
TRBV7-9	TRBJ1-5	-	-	CASSLAPNQPQHF	TGTGCCAGCAGCTTAGCTCCCAATCAGCCCCAGCATTTT
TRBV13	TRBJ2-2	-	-	CASSPSWAHLSANTGELFF	TGTGCCAGCAGCCCGAGTTGGGCCCACCTTTCGGCGAACACCGGGGAGCTGTTTTTT
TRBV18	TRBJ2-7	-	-	CASSPWASSSYEQYF	TGTGCCAGCTCACCGTGGGCTTCTAGCTCCTACGAGCAGTACTTC
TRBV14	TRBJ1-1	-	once	CASSQARVRGAFF	TGTGCCAGCAGCCAAGCCCGGGTGAGGGGAGCTTTCTTT
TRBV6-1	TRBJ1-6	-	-	CASSEPAALHF	TGTGCCAGCAGTGAACCAGCCGCCCTCCACTTT
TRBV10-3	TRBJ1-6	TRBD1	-	CAIRDEQGSNSPLHF	TGTGCCATCAGAGATGAACAGGGGAGTAATTCACCCCTCCACTTT
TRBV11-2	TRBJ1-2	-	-	CASSRSFEMPLQGYTF	TGTGCCAGCAGCCGATCGTTTGAAATGCCACTGCAAGGCTACACCTTC
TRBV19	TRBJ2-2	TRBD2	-	CASSTQGWGGANTGELFF	TGTGCCAGTAGTACCCAGGGATGGGGAGGGGCGAACACCGGGGAGCTGTTTTTT
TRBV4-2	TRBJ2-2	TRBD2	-	CASSHGLAGENTGELFF	TGTGCCAGCAGCCACGGACTAGCGGGGGAGAACACCGGGGAGCTGTTTTTT
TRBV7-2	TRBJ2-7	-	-	CASSPGTRTYEQYF	TGTGCCAGCAGCCCCGGGACACGAACCTACGAGCAGTACTTC
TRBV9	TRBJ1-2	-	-	CASSAYREGGYTF	TGTGCCAGCAGCGCATACAGGGAAGGTGGCTACACCTTC
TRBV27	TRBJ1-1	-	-	CASSPRGEKAFF	TGTGCCAGCAGTCCTCGGGGGGAGAAAGCTTTCTTT
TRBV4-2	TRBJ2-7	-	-	CASSHSGDPVGYEQYF	TGTGCCAGCAGCCACTCAGGGGACCCGGTCGGTTACGAGCAGTACTTC